Following are 10 T cell receptor beta chains from one sample sequenced in a study of blood T cell repertoires in COVID-19. Produced via immunoSEQ multiplex PCR; TCRdb's table is partial and in-frame only. This table holds approximately 210,000 clones, 70% to 90% found once. The sample was peripheral blood. The receptors originated from a woman between 40 and 50 years old who had recovered from COVID-19.

This chain joins TRBV5-5 and TRBJ2-7, with 11 bases aligning to TRBD1. The J segment lost 2 bases and the V segment lost 4 bases, leaving 5 bases of the junction unmatched. Germline CDR1 and CDR2: SGHKS and YYEKEE (reference sequence). The CDR3 contains 15 residues. The CDR3 DNA is TGTGCCAGCAGCACGGGACAGGGGGAGACCTACGAGCAGTACTTC. Residues: CASSTGQGETYEQYF.

The table lists this clone with a few counts. CDR3 nucleotide sequence: TGCGCCAGCAGCTGGAGGGGAGGGGGGAACACTGAAGCTTTCTTT. Protein sequence: CASSWRGGGNTEAFF. This chain uses TRBV5-1 with TRBJ1-1; a weak D match, TRBD1 (6 bases). The CDR3 length is 15 residues. The V gene lost 3 bases and the J gene lost 1 base, with 13 bases spanning the gap. The germline V gene encodes CDR1 SGHRS and CDR2 YFSETQ. The full variable domain, with the rest looked up from reference TRBV5-1 and TRBJ1-1, is KAGVTQTPRYLIKTRGQQVTLSCSPISGHRSVSWYQQTPGQGLQFLFEYFSETQRNKGNFPGRFSGRQFSNSRSEMNVSTLELGDSALYLCASSWRGGGNTEAFFGQGTRLTVV.

The table lists this clone with a count of one. The V gene is TRBV5-1, the J gene TRBJ1-6; 7 bases are a match to TRBD1. J was trimmed by 10 bases and V by 3 bases; bases with no gene match: 7. Germline CDR1 reads SGHRS; CDR2 reads YFSETQ. The CDR3 spans 14 residues. CDR3 sequence: CASSSGQVASPLHF. The DNA for the CDR3 is TGCGCCAGCAGCTCAGGACAGGTCGCATCACCCCTCCACTTT.

The rearrangement uses TRBV10-3 and TRBJ2-5, with TRBD2 identical over 11 bases. V lost 6 bases and J lost 2; bases outside the gene matches: 5. The CDR3 is 15 residues long. Germline V gene sequence: CDR1 ENHRY, CDR2 SYGVKD. The CDR3 DNA follows: TGTGCCATCAGACCAGGGACTAGCGGACAAGAGACCCAGTACTTC. Residues: CAIRPGTSGQETQYF.

A note on this clone: An end of the junction does not agree with germline; a read error may underlie this. V is TRBV3-1 (or the pseudogene TRBV3-2) and J is TRBJ1-1, with D tentatively TRBD1 (5 bases). CDR3 length: 13 amino acids. Germline V gene sequence: CDR1 LGHDT, CDR2 YNNKEL (reference sequence). CDR3 nucleotide sequence: TGTGCCAGCAGCCAGGGACTGAAGACTGAAGCTTTCTTT. It yields the protein CASSQGLKTEAFF.

This clone was found once. The chain couples TRBV2 to TRBJ2-7; D is possibly TRBD1 (6 bases). This CDR3 has 14 amino acids. The V gene's germline CDR1 is SNHLY and CDR2 FYNNEI. The V end was cut by 5 bases, the J end by 2 bases, with 13 bases between. The CDR3 coding sequence is TGTGCCAGCAGTAGAAACAGGGAGACCTACGAGCAGTACTTC. Its protein product is CASSRNRETYEQYF.

The chain recombines TRBV6-5 with TRBJ1-3; 7 bases are shared with TRBD1. The V segment lost 4 bases and the J segment 0 bases; nucleotides outside the gene matches: 3. In germline, CDR1 is MNHEY, CDR2 SVGAGI. This CDR3 is 15 amino acids long. CDR3 protein: CASSSGTASGNTIYF. The CDR3 DNA is TGTGCCAGCAGTTCCGGGACAGCCTCTGGAAACACCATATATTTT.

The chain combines TRBV7-2 with TRBJ2-3; D call uncertain. The germline gives CDR1 SGHTA, CDR2 FQGNSA. The CDR3 runs to 15 residues. Trimming cost V 0 bases and J 4 bases, with 11 bases left between them. CDR3 nucleotide sequence: TGTGCCAGCAGCTTAGCAGGAGCCTGGGCAGATACGCAGTATTTT. Translating gives CASSLAGAWADTQYF.

This clone came up once. The chain uses TRBV6-2 or TRBV6-3 and TRBJ2-6, with D tentatively TRBD2 (6 bases). CDR1 and CDR2 from the germline V gene are MNHEY and SVGEGT. The CDR3 has 15 residues. V lost 2 bases and J 2 bases, leaving 7 bases between the germline ends. This CDR3 reads CASSYAGPGANVLTF. The CDR3 region has the DNA TGTGCCAGCAGTTACGCGGGGCCTGGGGCCAACGTCCTGACTTTC.

The chain combines TRBV19 with TRBJ2-5, with a possible D match to TRBD2 (6 bases). The CDR3 consists of 12 residues. The V and J ends lost 3 bases and 10 bases respectively, with 12 bases between them. Germline CDR1 LNHDA, CDR2 SQIVND (reference sequence). In DNA, the CDR3 is TGTGCCAGTAGTATCGGGTTTAGCGGCCAGTACTTC. Its protein is CASSIGFSGQYF.